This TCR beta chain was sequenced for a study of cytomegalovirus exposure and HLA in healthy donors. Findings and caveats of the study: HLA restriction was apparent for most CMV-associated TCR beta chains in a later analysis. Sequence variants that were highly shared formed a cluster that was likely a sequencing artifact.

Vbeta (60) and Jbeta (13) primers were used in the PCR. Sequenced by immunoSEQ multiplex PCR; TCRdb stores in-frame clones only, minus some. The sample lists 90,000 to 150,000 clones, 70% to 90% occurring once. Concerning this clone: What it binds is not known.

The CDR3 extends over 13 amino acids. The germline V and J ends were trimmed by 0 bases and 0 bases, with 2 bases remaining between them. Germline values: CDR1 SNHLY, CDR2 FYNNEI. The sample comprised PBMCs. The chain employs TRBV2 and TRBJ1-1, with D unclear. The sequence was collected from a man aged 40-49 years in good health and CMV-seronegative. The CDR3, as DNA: TGTGCCAGCAGTGAAGCCGTGAACACTGAAGCTTTCTTT. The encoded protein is CASSEAVNTEAFF.